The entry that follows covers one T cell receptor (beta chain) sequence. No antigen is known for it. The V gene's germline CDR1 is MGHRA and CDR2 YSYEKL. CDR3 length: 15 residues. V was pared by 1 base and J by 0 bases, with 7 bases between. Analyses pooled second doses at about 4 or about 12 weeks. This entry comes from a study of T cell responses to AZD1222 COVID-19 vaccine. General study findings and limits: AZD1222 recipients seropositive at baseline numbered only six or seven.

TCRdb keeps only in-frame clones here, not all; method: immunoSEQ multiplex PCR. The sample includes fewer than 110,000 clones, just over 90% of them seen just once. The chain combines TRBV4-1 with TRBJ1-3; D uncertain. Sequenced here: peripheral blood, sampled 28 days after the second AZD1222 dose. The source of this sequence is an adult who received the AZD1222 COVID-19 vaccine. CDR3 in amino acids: CASSQVQSSGNTIYF. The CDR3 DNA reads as TGCGCCAGCAGCCAAGTGCAGAGCTCTGGAAACACCATATATTTT.